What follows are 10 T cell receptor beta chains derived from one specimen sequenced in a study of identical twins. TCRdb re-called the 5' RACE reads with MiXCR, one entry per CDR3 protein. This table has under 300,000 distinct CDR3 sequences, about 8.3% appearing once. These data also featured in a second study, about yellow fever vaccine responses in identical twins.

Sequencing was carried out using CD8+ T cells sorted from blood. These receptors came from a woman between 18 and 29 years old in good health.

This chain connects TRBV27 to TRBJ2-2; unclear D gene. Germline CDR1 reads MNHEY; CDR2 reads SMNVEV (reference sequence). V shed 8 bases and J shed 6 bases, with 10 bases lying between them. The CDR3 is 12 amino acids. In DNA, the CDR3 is TGTGCCAGCCAGGAATATGCCGGGGAGCTGTTTTTT. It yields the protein CASQEYAGELFF.

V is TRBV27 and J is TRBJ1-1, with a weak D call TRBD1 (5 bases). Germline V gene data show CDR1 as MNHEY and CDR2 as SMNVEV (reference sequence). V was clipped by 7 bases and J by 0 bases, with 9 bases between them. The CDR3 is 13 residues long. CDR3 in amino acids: CASKDRMNTEAFF. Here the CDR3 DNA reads TGTGCCAGCAAAGACAGAATGAACACTGAAGCTTTCTTT.

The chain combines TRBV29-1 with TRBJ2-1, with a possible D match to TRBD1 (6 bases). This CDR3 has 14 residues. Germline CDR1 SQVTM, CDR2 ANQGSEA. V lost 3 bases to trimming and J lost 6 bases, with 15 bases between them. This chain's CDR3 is CSVDVEGTINEQFF. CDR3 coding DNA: TGCAGCGTTGATGTAGAGGGGACAATCAATGAGCAGTTCTTC.

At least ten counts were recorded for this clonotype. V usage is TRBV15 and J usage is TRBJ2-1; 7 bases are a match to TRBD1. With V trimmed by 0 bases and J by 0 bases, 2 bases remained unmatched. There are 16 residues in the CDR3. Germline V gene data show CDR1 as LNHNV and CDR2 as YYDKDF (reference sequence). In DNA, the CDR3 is TGTGCCACCAGCAGAGATGCAGGGGGCTCCTACAATGAGCAGTTCTTC. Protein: CATSRDAGGSYNEQFF.

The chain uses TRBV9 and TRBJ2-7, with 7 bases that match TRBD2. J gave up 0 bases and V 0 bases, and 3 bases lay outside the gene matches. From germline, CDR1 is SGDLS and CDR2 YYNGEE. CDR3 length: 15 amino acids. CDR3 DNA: TGTGCCAGCAGCGTAGGCGGGACTAACTCCTACGAGCAGTACTTC. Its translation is CASSVGGTNSYEQYF.

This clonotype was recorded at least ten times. The CDR3 spells CASSHLGGDEQYF. The CDR3 DNA sequence: TGCGCCAGCAGCCACCTCGGGGGGGACGAGCAGTACTTC. V usage is TRBV4-3 and J usage is TRBJ2-7; the match to TRBD2 covers 8 bases. The CDR3 consists of 13 residues. V shed 3 bases, J shed 5 bases, and the junction held 3 bases outside the gene matches. Germline values: CDR1 LGHNA, CDR2 YSLEER.

CDR3 sequence reads: CASSYSIGPKNTGELFF. DNA of the CDR3: TGTGCCAGCAGTTACTCGATAGGACCTAAGAACACCGGGGAGCTGTTTTTT. The rearrangement joins TRBV6-5 to TRBJ2-2; D is undetermined. CDR1 and CDR2 from the germline V gene are MNHEY and SVGAGI. This CDR3 is 17 amino acids long. V was clipped by 0 bases and J by 1 base, with 12 bases between them.

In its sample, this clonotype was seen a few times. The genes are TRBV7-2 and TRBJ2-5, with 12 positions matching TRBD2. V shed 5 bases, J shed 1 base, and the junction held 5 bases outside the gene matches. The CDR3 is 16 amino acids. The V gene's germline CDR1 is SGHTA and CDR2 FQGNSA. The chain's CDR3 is CASSDLAGGPQETQYF. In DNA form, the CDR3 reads TGTGCCAGCAGCGACCTAGCGGGAGGGCCCCAAGAGACCCAGTACTTC.

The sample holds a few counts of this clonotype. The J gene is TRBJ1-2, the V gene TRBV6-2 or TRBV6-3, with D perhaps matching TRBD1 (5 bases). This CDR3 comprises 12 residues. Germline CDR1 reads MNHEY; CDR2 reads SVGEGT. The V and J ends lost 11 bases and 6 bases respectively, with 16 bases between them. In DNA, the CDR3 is TGTGCCTGCCAGCTTGAGGGGCATGGCTACACCTTC. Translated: CACQLEGHGYTF.

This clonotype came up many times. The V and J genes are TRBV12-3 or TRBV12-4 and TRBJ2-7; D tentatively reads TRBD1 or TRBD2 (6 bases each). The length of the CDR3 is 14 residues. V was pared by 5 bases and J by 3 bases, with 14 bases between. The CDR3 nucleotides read TGTGCCAGCAGTCCCACAGGGCGGGACTACGAGCAGTACTTC. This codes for CASSPTGRDYEQYF.